These 20 T cell receptor delta chains share one sample of origin, sequenced in a study of γδ T cells in repeated Plasmodium falciparum infection (dated by TCRdb to about 2021). For bulk TCR repertoire analysis, Vgamma9/Vdelta2+ and Vdelta2-negative gammadelta T cell populations were isolated by flow sorting from peripheral blood mononuclear cells. Library method: multiplex PCR. Sequencing relied on an Illumina MiSeq. TCRdb processed the public reads again with the CATT caller, after which rows with matching DNA were combined. The sample data list over 90,000 delta-chain clones, and roughly 0.98% of these were observed just once. Of the sample, 9.5% to 10% is held by the ten largest clones. The sample comprised gamma-delta T cells from blood. The source of these receptors is a pool of human donors (malaria-infected and uninfected, not separated).

This clone was seen only a few times. A read error likely explains this, since a far larger clone differs by one base. The same CDR3 is also encoded by other DNA sequences in this sample. The J gene is TRDJ1, the V gene TRDV1; 9 nucleotides agree with TRDD2. The J gene is absent in TCRdb and was assigned here via DNA matching to germline. Germline CDR1 and CDR2: TSWWSYY and QGS. The length of the CDR3 is 14 residues. V was clipped by 5 bases and J by 5 bases; unmatched bases: 6. CDR3 amino acids: CALGPGLPTDKLIF. The DNA of the CDR3 is TGTGCTCTTGGGCCGGGCCTTCCTACGGATAAACTCATCTTT.

This clone was observed a handful of times. TCRdb lists the protein of a much larger clone for this DNA, which differs at residue 10, so this is likely a read error; the protein given here is translated from the DNA itself. The chain couples TRDV1 to TRDJ1; a weak D match, TRDD3 (6 bases). TCRdb gives no J gene; it was assigned here by matching the DNA to germline. Germline V gene sequence: CDR1 TSWWSYY, CDR2 QGS. V was shortened by 1 base and J by 2 bases, with 23 bases between the two germline ends. The CDR3 covers 19 residues. CDR3 DNA: TGTGCTCTTGGGGAACCTTTTCCCCTCGTACTGGGTCGGACCGATAAACTCATCTTT. It specifies CALGEPFPLVLGRTDKLIF.

Remarks on this clone: The amino acid sequence in TCRdb belongs to a much larger clone and departs from this DNA's translation at residue 6, likely a sequencing read error; the sequence shown is translated from the DNA. This rearrangement joins TRDV2 to TRDJ1, with 12 bases fitting TRDD3. As TCRdb names no J gene, one was assigned here on the basis of a DNA match to germline. Trimming at V came to 0 bases and at J to 1 base, leaving 8 bases not matched to a gene. The germline V gene encodes CDR1 GEAIGNYY and CDR2 EKD. The CDR3 loop spans 18 amino acids. The CDR3 nucleotides are TGTGCCTGTGACACCCCGGCTGGGGGATACGCCCGCACCGATAAACTCATCTTT. Translation gives CACDTPAGGYARTDKLIF.

As to this clone: A far larger clone is one base from this, pointing to a likely read error. The identical CDR3 is also encoded by other nucleotide sequences in the sample. The chain links TRDV1 to TRDJ1; the match to TRDD3 covers 9 bases. This CDR3 has 19 residues. Trimming removed 1 base from V and 2 bases from J; junction bases left unmatched: 14. Looked up from germline, CDR1 is TSWWSYY and CDR2 is QGS. CDR3 sequence reads: CALGERAYLGDGGTDKLIF. In nucleotides, the CDR3 is TGTGCTCTTGGGGAACGGGCCTATCTGGGGGATGGAGGAACCGATAAACTCATCTTT.

This clone was counted a few times. This DNA translates differently at residue 10 from the TCRdb protein, which is that of a much larger clone; a read error is likely, and the protein shown is the DNA's own translation. This chain connects TRDV1 to TRDJ1; D is ambiguous. The J gene comes from matching the DNA to germline here; TCRdb lacks it. V lost 2 bases to trimming and J lost 0 bases, with 22 bases between them. This CDR3 has 19 amino acids. Per the germline V gene, CDR1 is TSWWSYY and CDR2 is QGS. CDR3 in amino acids: CALGEDISGTPPYTDKLIF. Here the CDR3 DNA reads TGTGCTCTTGGGGAAGATATCTCCGGGACTCCCCCGTACACCGATAAACTCATCTTT.

This clone was counted at least ten times. This same CDR3 is encoded by further DNA sequences in the sample. This chain connects TRDV2 to TRDJ1; 9 bases line up with TRDD2. From germline, CDR1 is GEAIGNYY and CDR2 EKD. The CDR3 consists of 21 residues. V was clipped by 3 bases and J by 0 bases; unmatched bases: 22. The CDR3: CACDPSYVSGGRQHDTDKLIF. Here the CDR3 DNA reads TGTGCCTGTGACCCTTCCTACGTAAGTGGGGGCCGTCAACATGACACCGATAAACTCATCTTT.

Concerning this clone: A far bigger clonotype differs at one base, so this is likely a read error. Other DNA sequences in this specimen translate into the identical CDR3. The V segment is TRDV2, and no J call was made; TRDD3, the table's D call, was not compared with the DNA. Germline V CDR1 and CDR2: GEAIGNYY, EKD. The CDR3 consists of 20 residues. CDR3 bases: TGTGCCTGTGACCGTAATACTGGGGGATACGCTGAGAGGAATTGCGGTAAACTCATCTTC. Translation: CACDRNTGGYAERNCGKLIF.

In regard to this clone: TCRdb's protein for this DNA is that of a much larger clone and differs from the translation at residue 13, likely a read error; the protein shown is the DNA translation. This rearrangement joins TRDV2 to TRDJ3; 12 nucleotides line up with TRDD3. TCRdb offers no J gene call, so here the DNA was matched to germline to obtain one. This CDR3 is 21 amino acids long. CDR1 is GEAIGNYY and CDR2 is EKD in the germline V gene. Trimming at V came to 0 bases and at J to 2 bases, leaving 10 bases not matched to a gene. CDR3 in DNA: TGTGCCTGTGACACCGCGTCCCTACTGGGGGATACCGCCTGGGACACCCGACAGATGTTTTTC. It codes for CACDTASLLGDTAWDTRQMFF.

This clone turned up a few times. TCRdb pairs this DNA with a much larger clone's protein that differs at residue 14, likely a read error; the protein shown was translated from the DNA. The chain employs TRDV1 and TRDJ1, with D possibly TRDD2 on 6 matching bases. The J gene, not given by TCRdb, was assigned here from a germline match of the nucleotide sequence. V was cut by 3 bases and J by 1 base, with 42 bases left in between. There are 25 residues in the CDR3. From germline, CDR1 is TSWWSYY and CDR2 QGS. The CDR3 DNA reads TGTGCTCTTGGGGACAGAGGAGTTTGGTCCTTCCCACTGAGGCAAGGGGTTCCACGCACCGATAAACTCATCTTT. This encodes CALGDRGVWSFPLRQGVPRTDKLIF.

Of note for this clone: The protein in TCRdb stems from a much larger clone and differs at residue 19 from this DNA's translation, likely a read error; here the protein is translated from the DNA. The chain couples TRDV1 to TRDJ1, with D perhaps being TRDD2 or TRDD3 (6 bases each). Because TCRdb records no J gene, it was assigned here through a match of the DNA to germline. Germline CDR1 and CDR2: TSWWSYY and QGS. This CDR3 has 28 amino acids. V was trimmed by 1 base and J by 1 base, leaving 49 bases between them. The CDR3 coding sequence is TGTGCTCTTGGGGAACGGGGCGAGTTTGCCTTCCCCCCTTCTCGTACTGTCTGGGAGATACGGGGCACCGATAAACTCATCTTT. Translated, it gives CALGERGEFAFPPSRTVWEIRGTDKLIF.

A few counts support this clone. The protein recorded in TCRdb matches a much larger clone and deviates from this DNA's translation at residue 7, suggesting a read error; the protein here is obtained by translating the DNA. V usage is TRDV2 and J usage is TRDJ1; D is possibly TRDD3 (7 bases). TCRdb supplies no J gene; here it was assigned by aligning the nucleotide sequence to germline. Germline V lookup: CDR1 GEAIGNYY, CDR2 EKD. The V gene lost 0 bases and the J gene lost 0 bases, with 28 bases spanning the gap. This CDR3 contains 21 residues. In nucleotides, the CDR3 is TGTGCCTGTGACACCAAACCCCTTCCCCCTGGGGATAGGGGGTACACCGATAAACTCATCTTT. It codes for CACDTKPLPPGDRGYTDKLIF.

This clone was seen more than once but under ten times. A far bigger clonotype differs at one base, so this is likely a read error. Other DNA sequences of this sample code for an identical CDR3. J is TRDJ1 and V is TRDV2; tentative D call: TRDD3 (6 bases). CDR1 and CDR2 from the germline V gene are GEAIGNYY and EKD. The CDR3 extends over 22 amino acids. V was trimmed by 4 bases and J by 0 bases, leaving 35 bases between them. The CDR3 sequence is CACEQILGAYWGRGAYTDKLIF. The CDR3 region has the DNA TGTGCCTGTGAACAGATACTGGGAGCATATTGGGGCAGAGGGGCCTACACCGATAAACTCATCTTT.

This clone turned up a few times. The TCRdb protein, from a much larger clone, departs from this DNA's translation at residue 10, likely by read error; the protein shown derives from the DNA. The chain is built from TRDV1 and TRDJ1, with D perhaps TRDD2 or TRDD3 (6 bases each). TCRdb offers no J gene call, so here the DNA was matched to germline to obtain one. This CDR3 has 19 amino acids. The germline V gene has CDR1 TSWWSYY and CDR2 QGS. Trimming stripped 0 bases from V and 0 bases from J, with 20 bases between. CDR3 amino acids: CALGELSYQRDSYTDKLIF. DNA for the CDR3: TGTGCTCTTGGGGAACTATCCTACCAGAGGGATAGCTACACCGATAAACTCATCTTT.

This clone showed up many times. Only one base separates this from a far larger clonotype, so it likely reflects a read error. The chain recombines TRDV1 with TRDJ1; TRDD2 aligns across 9 bases. The CDR3 is made up of 21 amino acids. Per germline, CDR1 TSWWSYY and CDR2 QGS. CDR3 sequence reads: CALGEGAFLRTWGFNTDKLTF. CDR3 nucleotides: TGTGCTCTTGGGGAGGGGGCCTTCCTACGAACCTGGGGCTTCAACACCGATAAACTCACCTTT.

Relative to its sample, this clone is medium-sized. This sample also contains other DNA sequences that code for the same CDR3. CDR3 region: CALGELFRGDTLNTDKLIF. CDR3 coding DNA: TGTGCTCTTGGGGAACTTTTTAGGGGGGATACGCTTAACACCGATAAACTCATCTTT. V usage is TRDV1 and J usage is TRDJ1; 10 positions match TRDD3. This CDR3 region has 19 residues. Per germline, CDR1 TSWWSYY and CDR2 QGS. V trimming: 0 bases; J trimming: 0 bases; junction bases outside the gene matches: 10.

This clone was picked up many times. This chain connects TRDV1 to TRDJ1, with D perhaps TRDD3 (5 bases). V lost 1 base and J 0 bases, leaving 45 bases between the germline ends. CDR3 length: 27 amino acids. Germline V gene data show CDR1 as TSWWSYY and CDR2 as QGS. The CDR3 loop reads CALGEQFKEGWRSGIERVRVYTDKLIF. The CDR3 DNA reads TGTGCTCTTGGGGAACAATTTAAGGAAGGGTGGCGTAGTGGGATTGAGAGGGTTAGGGTGTACACCGATAAACTCATCTTT.

As for this clone: The protein that TCRdb holds for this DNA derives from a much larger clone and differs from the translated DNA at residue 12, which likely indicates a read error; the protein shown here is translated from the DNA. The chain recombines TRDV2 with TRDJ1; the D is unclear. The J gene, missing from TCRdb, was assigned here through DNA to germline matching. Trimming removed 0 bases at V and 0 bases at J, with 22 bases between. CDR3 length: 19 amino acids. The germline V gene encodes CDR1 GEAIGNYY and CDR2 EKD. The CDR3 region is CACDTVSVGENAYTDKLIF. In DNA form, the CDR3 reads TGTGCCTGTGACACCGTTTCGGTGGGAGAGAACGCCTACACCGATAAACTCATCTTT.

This clone was found a few times. The TCRdb protein, from a much larger clone, departs from this DNA's translation at residue 13, likely by read error; the protein shown derives from the DNA. With the J gene uncalled, the V gene is TRDV2. Germline CDR1 GEAIGNYY, CDR2 EKD. CDR3 length equals 15 residues. CDR3 in amino acids: CACDTVVRPTDKPIF. Here the CDR3 DNA reads TGTGCCTGTGACACCGTGGTCCGACCTACCGATAAACCCATCTTT.

On this clone: A far larger clone is one base from this, pointing to a likely read error. Other DNA variants within this sample encode the same CDR3. The V gene is given as TRDV1, and no J gene call is available; TRDD3, as called in the table, went unchecked against the DNA. CDR1 TSWWSYY and CDR2 QGS come from the germline V gene. The CDR3 spans 19 residues. As DNA, the CDR3 is TGTGCTCTTGGGGAATTGAGTCTCCTCCCACTAACATACACCGATAAGCTCATCTTT. Protein product: CALGELSLLPLTYTDKLIF.

Of note for this clone: The mismatch at residue 15 between this DNA's translation and the TCRdb protein of a much larger clone likely reflects a read error; the protein shown is translated from the DNA. The rearrangement joins TRDV1 to TRDJ1; 9 bases align to TRDD3. The CDR3 has 19 residues. Germline CDR1 and CDR2: TSWWSYY and QGS. CDR3 protein: CALGERSYWGTLYTEKLIF. DNA of the CDR3: TGTGCTCTTGGGGAACGTAGCTACTGGGGGACCTTGTACACCGAGAAACTCATCTTT.